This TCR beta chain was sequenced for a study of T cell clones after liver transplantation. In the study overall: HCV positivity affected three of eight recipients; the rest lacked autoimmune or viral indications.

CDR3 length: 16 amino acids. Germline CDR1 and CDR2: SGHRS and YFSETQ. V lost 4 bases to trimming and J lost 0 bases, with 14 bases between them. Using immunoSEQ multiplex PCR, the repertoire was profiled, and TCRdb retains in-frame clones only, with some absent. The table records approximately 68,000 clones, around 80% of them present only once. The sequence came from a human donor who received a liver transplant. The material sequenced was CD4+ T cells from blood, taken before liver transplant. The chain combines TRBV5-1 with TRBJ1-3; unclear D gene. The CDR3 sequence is CASSPTLGPSGNTIYF. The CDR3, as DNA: TGCGCCAGCAGCCCCACCCTAGGGCCCTCTGGAAACACCATATATTTT.